This T cell receptor (beta chain) was sequenced during a study of identical twins. Germline CDR1 and CDR2: LGHNA and YSLEER. The CDR3 sequence is 13 residues long. V dropped 0 bases and J dropped 6 bases, with 9 bases sitting between them. There are a few counts of this clonotype. TCRdb independently ran MiXCR on the 5' RACE reads; one entry per CDR3 protein. The sample lists 450,000 to 500,000 distinct CDR3 sequences, 14% seen once, with approximately 1% in the top ten. These data also featured in a second study, about yellow fever vaccine responses in identical twins.

The chain uses TRBV4-3 and TRBJ2-7; tentatively, D is TRBD1 or TRBD2 (6 bases each). Material for sequencing was CD4+ T cells sorted from blood. The receptor's source is a woman between 18 and 29 years old in good health. CDR3 DNA sequence: TGCGCCAGCAGCCAAGAGGAGGGGGGCGAGCAGTACTTC. Amino acid sequence: CASSQEEGGEQYF.